This T cell receptor beta chain derives from a study of OX40 agonist ivuxolimab in advanced cancers. Study details: Given to patients was ivuxolimab, an agonistic anti-OX40 (CD134) antibody.

Peripheral blood came from all dose cohorts at three timepoints. Profiled with immunoSEQ multiplex PCR; TCRdb holds only in-frame clones, not every one. The top ten hold around 0.3% of the sample, which has roughly 65,000 clones, roughly 92% seen once. CDR1 and CDR2 from the germline V gene are LNHDA and SQIVND (reference sequence). This CDR3 region has 15 residues. Trimming took off 2 bases at V and 0 bases at J, with 11 bases between the two ends. In the case of this clone: Its antigen is not identified.

The study's findings and limits: There were also nonresponders showing low normalized T-cell clonal expansion. Dosing at 0.1 to 3.0 mg/kg was accompanied by clonal expansion of CD4+ and CD8+ blood T cells by week 6.

This TCR came from an adult with an advanced solid tumor such as melanoma, head and neck, liver or kidney cancer. The chain couples TRBV19 to TRBJ2-7, with D possibly TRBD1 on 6 matching bases. Sequences were derived from CD4+ or CD8+ T cells sorted from blood, sampled in a trial of the OX40 agonist ivuxolimab. In nucleotides, the CDR3 is TGTGCCAGTAGTATAAAACAGGGATTCTCCTACGAGCAGTACTTC. This codes for CASSIKQGFSYEQYF.